Listed below are T cell receptor beta chains from one sample, sequenced in a study of response to subunit inactivated influenza vaccine. MiXCR, run by TCRdb on the RT-PCR reads, gives a single entry per CDR3 protein. The sample holds 500,000 to 700,000 distinct CDR3 sequences; under 30% are singletons and the top ten take approximately 3%. These data also featured in a second study, about T cells expressing NK-cell markers.

The material sequenced was CD4+ T cells sorted from PBMCs, taken approximately 12 days after vaccination. The source is a man in his fifties who received an inactivated influenza vaccine. Both conserved end residues are part of each CDR3. D genes are given only for firm matches. The listing skips clone size in some rows; elsewhere it reads once, few, many or a size class.

clone_size | d_call | j_call | v_call | cdr3_nt | cdr3_aa
- | TRBD2 | TRBJ2-5 | TRBV6-2/TRBV6-3 | TGTGCCAGCGGGAGGGCCTCTAGCGGGGGACAAGAGACCCAGTACTTC | CASGRASSGGQETQYF
few | - | TRBJ2-7 | TRBV20-1 | TGCAGTGCTAGACACCCCCGTTCGGGGTACGAGCAGTACTTC | CSARHPRSGYEQYF
- | - | TRBJ2-7 | TRBV30 | TGTGCCTGGAGGCGACTCGGGTCTCCCCGCGACTACGAGCAGTACTTC | CAWRRLGSPRDYEQYF
few | - | TRBJ2-5 | TRBV12-3/TRBV12-4 | TGTGCCAGCAGTTTCCCTAAAGGTACCCAGTACTTC | CASSFPKGTQYF
- | TRBD2 | TRBJ2-7 | TRBV7-9 | TGTGCCAGCAGCTTTTGGACTAGCGGGGACTCCTACGAGCAGTACTTC | CASSFWTSGDSYEQYF
few | - | TRBJ2-7 | TRBV7-2 | TGTGCCAGCAGCTTAGTCGGGGCGGGCTCGGACTACTACGAGCAGTACTTC | CASSLVGAGSDYYEQYF
- | TRBD2 | TRBJ2-3 | TRBV29-1 | TGCAGCGTTGAAAAACAGCGGGGGGGCGCAGATACGCAGTATTTT | CSVEKQRGGADTQYF
- | - | TRBJ2-1 | TRBV5-1 | TGCGCCAGCAGCTCTGTAGCTGGAAAGGTGGAGCAGTTCTTC | CASSSVAGKVEQFF
- | - | TRBJ2-1 | TRBV7-9 | TGTGCCAGCAGCCCCCGGACACAAGCCTACAATGAGCAGTTCTTC | CASSPRTQAYNEQFF
few | - | TRBJ1-6 | TRBV7-9 | TGTGCCAGCAGCTCCGCAGGGAAAACGGCTTCACCCCTCCACTTT | CASSSAGKTASPLHF
- | - | TRBJ2-1 | TRBV12-3/TRBV12-4 | TGTGCCAGCACCGCCCACAGGGTCGGTGAGCAGTTCTTC | CASTAHRVGEQFF
- | - | TRBJ1-5 | TRBV5-1 | TGCGCCAGCAGCCCCGCCCCGGGGGCCGGACAGCCCCAGCATTTT | CASSPAPGAGQPQHF
- | - | TRBJ1-1 | TRBV9 | TGTGCCAGCAGCGTAGGAGGGAAGGGACACCGGAACACTGAAGCTTTCTTT | CASSVGGKGHRNTEAFF
- | TRBD2 | TRBJ2-1 | TRBV20-1 | TGCAGTGCTAGAGAGACTAGCGGGGGCAATGAGCAGTTCTTC | CSARETSGGNEQFF
few | - | TRBJ2-3 | TRBV10-3 | TGTGCCATCCAGAAGGGGGGCGTAGATACGCAGTATTTT | CAIQKGGVDTQYF
few | - | TRBJ1-3 | TRBV20-1 | TGCAGTGCTAGAGCGGCAGAGTACTCTGGAAACACCATATATTTT | CSARAAEYSGNTIYF
once | - | TRBJ2-1 | TRBV7-9 | TGTGCCAGCAGCTTAGCTTCATTTTACAATGAGCAGTTCTTC | CASSLASFYNEQFF
- | TRBD2 | TRBJ2-1 | TRBV7-2 | TGTGCCAGCAGCTTACGGTATAAGCGGGAGGGCGAGCAGTTCTTC | CASSLRYKREGEQFF
- | - | TRBJ1-1 | TRBV28 | TGTGCCAGCACCCTGAAGCCAGGGGAGGTTTACACTGAAGCTTTCTTT | CASTLKPGEVYTEAFF
- | - | TRBJ2-3 | TRBV19 | TGTGCCAGTAGTATTGATTCCTCCTATACGCAGTATTTT | CASSIDSSYTQYF
- | - | TRBJ2-6 | TRBV2 | TGTGCCAGCAGCTCTCGGACTGGGGCCAACGTCCTGACTTTC | CASSSRTGANVLTF
few | - | TRBJ2-5 | TRBV6-2/TRBV6-3 | TGTGCCAGCAGTTACTCTTCGATTGTAGGGCGAGAGACCCAGTACTTC | CASSYSSIVGRETQYF
once | - | TRBJ2-2 | TRBV27 | TGTGCCAGCAGACAGGGCCCGGTCGGGGAGCTGTTTTTT | CASRQGPVGELFF
few | - | TRBJ1-1 | TRBV20-1 | TGCAGTGCCCAGCCGTCTGGGTCGAACACTGAAGCTTTCTTT | CSAQPSGSNTEAFF
few | TRBD2 | TRBJ2-1 | TRBV4-1 | TGCGCCAGCAGACTCGAACCGGGACTAGCGGGGGGGCTGTTGTACAATGAGCAGTTCTTC | CASRLEPGLAGGLLYNEQFF
- | - | TRBJ2-7 | TRBV11-2 | TGTGCCAGCAGCTCCCCTACCGGGACCGGCCTTCGGTCCTACGAGCAGTACTTC | CASSSPTGTGLRSYEQYF
few | TRBD1 | TRBJ1-1 | TRBV11-1 | TGTGCCAGCAGATCTCCCGGGACAGGGGGTACGGAGAACACTGAAGCTTTCTTT | CASRSPGTGGTENTEAFF
few | - | TRBJ2-7 | TRBV6-5 | TGTGCCAGCAGTTACTCGTACACCAGCTACGAGCAGTACTTC | CASSYSYTSYEQYF
few | - | TRBJ2-2 | TRBV5-1 | TGCGCCAGCAGCTTGGAGCCTGCGGGGCCAGACACCGGGGAGCTGTTTTTT | CASSLEPAGPDTGELFF
few | - | TRBJ2-2 | TRBV15 | TGTGCCACCAGAGACCAGGGAATCGGGGAGCTGTTTTTT | CATRDQGIGELFF
few | - | TRBJ1-1 | TRBV28 | TGTGCCACCAGACAGGCGAACACTGAAGCTTTCTTT | CATRQANTEAFF
few | - | TRBJ2-7 | TRBV5-1 | TGCGCCAGCAGCTTGGCCGCAGGATCTAACGAGCAGTACTTC | CASSLAAGSNEQYF
- | - | TRBJ2-7 | TRBV3-1 | TGTGCCAGCAGCCAAGAGGGTTTTCTGGGACGGGGAACCTACGAGCAGTACTTC | CASSQEGFLGRGTYEQYF
few | TRBD2 | TRBJ2-1 | TRBV29-1 | TGCAGCGGTTCGGGGGGCTACAATGAGCAGTTCTTC | CSGSGGYNEQFF
- | - | TRBJ2-7 | TRBV2 | TGTGCCAGCAAGGCGTCCCCGAGCTCCTACGAGCAGTACTTC | CASKASPSSYEQYF
few | TRBD1 | TRBJ1-5 | TRBV7-6 | TGTGCCAGCAGTTGGGACAGAAATCAGCCCCAGCATTTT | CASSWDRNQPQHF
few | TRBD1 | TRBJ1-5 | TRBV6-2/TRBV6-3 | TGTGCCAGCACCTCGGACAGGGGAGGCAATCAGCCCCAGCATTTT | CASTSDRGGNQPQHF
few | - | TRBJ2-1 | TRBV7-8 | TGTGCCACCCGCGGCCTGGACGTAAACGATGAGCAGTTCTTC | CATRGLDVNDEQFF
- | TRBD1 | TRBJ2-7 | TRBV20-1 | TGCAGTGCTAGAGATTGGGGACAGAGTGTCTACGAGCAGTACTTC | CSARDWGQSVYEQYF
few | - | TRBJ1-2 | TRBV11-2 | TGTGCCAGCAGCTTAGATTTAAACCCCAACTATGGCTACACCTTC | CASSLDLNPNYGYTF
- | - | TRBJ2-4 | TRBV7-9 | TGTGCCAGCAGAGGATTGGGGGACCCCAACATTCAGTACTTC | CASRGLGDPNIQYF
- | TRBD1 | TRBJ1-6 | TRBV11-1 | TGTGCCAGCAGGGGCGGGACAGGTATCGGCTCCTATAATTCACCCCTCCACTTT | CASRGGTGIGSYNSPLHF
few | - | TRBJ2-3 | TRBV24-1 | TGTGCCACCAGTGACCCCGGGACTAGCACAGATACGCAGTATTTT | CATSDPGTSTDTQYF
- | TRBD2 | TRBJ2-1 | TRBV11-3 | TGTGCCAGCAGCACTAGCGGGGGGAACTACAATGAGCAGTTCTTC | CASSTSGGNYNEQFF